The 9 T cell receptor beta chains below were found in one sample sequenced in a study of cytomegalovirus exposure and HLA in healthy donors. In the PCR, 60 Vbeta and 13 Jbeta primers were used. Method: immunoSEQ multiplex PCR; TCRdb's copy keeps in-frame clones and lacks some. This sample has roughly 130,000 clones; 80% occur once, and the top ten carry 1%. The sequenced sample consisted of PBMCs. Receptors were obtained from a man between 35 and 55 years old in good health and CMV-seronegative.

V and J are TRBV5-1 and TRBJ2-1; 7 positions agree with TRBD1. CDR1 and CDR2 (germline): SGHRS, YFSETQ. The V segment lost 4 bases and the J segment 5 bases; nucleotides outside the gene matches: 3. This CDR3 is 13 amino acids long. The CDR3 region has the DNA TGCGCCAGCAGCCCAGGACAGGACAATGAGCAGTTCTTC. Protein sequence: CASSPGQDNEQFF. The full variable domain, its missing parts supplied by reference TRBV5-1 and TRBJ2-1, is KAGVTQTPRYLIKTRGQQVTLSCSPISGHRSVSWYQQTPGQGLQFLFEYFSETQRNKGNFPGRFSGRQFSNSRSEMNVSTLELGDSALYLCASSPGQDNEQFFGPGTRLTVL.

This chain joins TRBV5-1 and TRBJ1-6; the D gene is possibly TRBD1 (6 bases). CDR1 SGHRS and CDR2 YFSETQ come from the germline V gene. Trimming cost V 6 bases and J 7 bases, with 23 bases left between them. The CDR3 length is 17 residues. CDR3 region: CASTLEGGGAMNSPLHF. The DNA of the CDR3 is TGCGCCAGCACGCTCGAAGGCGGGGGGGCGATGAATTCACCCCTCCACTTT.

This clone has a handful of counts. CDR3 coding DNA: TGCGCCAGCAGTTACCTAGCGGGCGGTGGGAATGAGCAGTTCTTC. Translation gives CASSYLAGGGNEQFF. The V call is TRBV5-1, the J call TRBJ2-1, with 8 bases aligning to TRBD2. Germline trimming cut 5 bases from V and 7 bases from J; bases unmatched to any gene: 11. Germline CDR1 reads SGHRS; CDR2 reads YFSETQ. The CDR3 has 15 amino acids.

V usage is TRBV5-1 and J usage is TRBJ2-3, with D uncertain. Trimming stripped 4 bases from V and 0 bases from J, with 12 bases between. This CDR3 contains 15 residues. CDR1 is SGHRS and CDR2 is YFSETQ in the germline V gene. This CDR3 is CASSLPTGSTDTQYF. The CDR3 DNA is TGCGCCAGCAGCCTACCGACGGGTAGCACAGATACGCAGTATTTT.

This clone was counted a few times. The chain has TRBV5-1 and TRBJ1-1, with 7 bases fitting TRBD1. V gave up 2 bases and J gave up 3 bases; unmatched junction bases: 7. The germline V gene encodes CDR1 SGHRS and CDR2 YFSETQ. The CDR3 loop spans 15 amino acids. For the CDR3, the DNA is TGCGCCAGCAGCTTCAAGGGGGCTTGGGACACTGAAGCTTTCTTT. As protein: CASSFKGAWDTEAFF.

The J gene is TRBJ2-7, the V gene TRBV13; no firm D call. Trimming left V 1 base short and J 3 bases short, with 4 bases between. This CDR3 spans 12 amino acids. Germline CDR1 is PRHDT and CDR2 is FYEKMQ (reference sequence). The CDR3 DNA sequence: TGTGCCAGCAGCTTAGCCGGCTACGAGCAGTACTTC. It yields the protein CASSLAGYEQYF.

The rearrangement uses TRBV28 and TRBJ1-3; D ambiguous. The CDR3 runs to 16 residues. Germline V gene data show CDR1 as MDHEN and CDR2 as SYDVKM. The ends were cut back, 3 bases at V and 4 bases at J, with 16 bases in the middle. This CDR3 reads CASSFGQSRSGNTIYF. CDR3 coding DNA: TGTGCCAGCAGTTTTGGTCAATCCAGGTCCGGAAACACCATATATTTT.

The chain is built from TRBV6-1 and TRBJ2-1, with 9 nucleotides matching TRBD2. CDR3 length equals 16 residues. After removal of 4 bases from V and 1 base from J, the junction contained 5 bases not matched to a gene. Germline-derived CDR1 and CDR2 are MNHNS and SASEGT. CDR3 in amino acids: CASSAQTSGSYNEQFF. The CDR3, as DNA: TGTGCCAGCAGTGCCCAAACTAGCGGGTCCTACAATGAGCAGTTCTTC.

There are a few counts of this clone. The chain carries TRBV5-4 and TRBJ1-4; TRBD1 matches at 9 bases. Germline lookup yields CDR1 SGHNT and CDR2 YYREEE (reference sequence). This CDR3 has 14 amino acids. V shed 7 bases, J shed 7 bases, and the junction held 8 bases outside the gene matches. CDR3 loop: CASGLQGAVEKLFF. The CDR3 DNA sequence: TGTGCCAGCGGACTACAGGGGGCAGTTGAAAAACTGTTTTTT.